These T cell receptor beta chains were read from a single sample in a study of blood T cells in healthy people across ages. TCRdb passed the 5' RACE reads through MiXCR, listing each CDR3 protein once. In the table there are approximately 600,000 distinct CDR3 sequences, roughly 53% of which are singletons. The sequencing sample was made of blood. These receptor sequences come from a man between 60 and 70 years old in good health. Each CDR3 is given with its conserved first and last residue. A D gene is named only where the DNA matches it firmly. Size is omitted from some rows. Given values are once, few, many or a class for expanded clones.

cdr3_aa: CASSLLRRGYTF
cdr3_nt: TGTGCCAGCAGCCTCTTACGAAGGGGCTACACCTTC
v_call: TRBV12-3/TRBV12-4
j_call: TRBJ1-2
d_call: -
clone_size: -

cdr3_aa: CASSLLGRSSTDTQYF
cdr3_nt: TGTGCCAGCAGCCTCCTCGGACGGTCTAGCACAGATACGCAGTATTTT
v_call: TRBV3-1
j_call: TRBJ2-3
d_call: -
clone_size: few

cdr3_aa: CASSLTVDGGAETQYF
cdr3_nt: TGTGCCAGCAGCTTAACGGTGGACGGGGGGGCGGAGACCCAGTACTTC
v_call: TRBV7-9
j_call: TRBJ2-5
d_call: TRBD2
clone_size: -

cdr3_aa: CASSEAQGLTEAFF
cdr3_nt: TGTGCCAGCAGTGAAGCGCAAGGGTTGACTGAAGCTTTCTTT
v_call: TRBV6-1
j_call: TRBJ1-1
d_call: -
clone_size: -

cdr3_aa: CSVYGTALNTEAFF
cdr3_nt: TGCAGCGTTTACGGGACCGCGTTGAACACTGAAGCTTTCTTT
v_call: TRBV29-1
j_call: TRBJ1-1
d_call: -
clone_size: -

cdr3_aa: CASSPRLAGVTDTQYF
cdr3_nt: TGCGCCAGCAGCCCTCGGCTAGCGGGGGTAACAGATACGCAGTATTTT
v_call: TRBV5-1
j_call: TRBJ2-3
d_call: TRBD2
clone_size: -

cdr3_aa: CSARDRVPYQETQYF
cdr3_nt: TGCAGTGCCCGTGACAGAGTTCCGTACCAAGAGACCCAGTACTTC
v_call: TRBV20-1
j_call: TRBJ2-5
d_call: -
clone_size: once

cdr3_aa: CASSWGQGLYEQYF
cdr3_nt: TGTGCCAGCAGCTGGGGACAGGGACTCTACGAGCAGTACTTC
v_call: TRBV5-6
j_call: TRBJ2-7
d_call: TRBD1
clone_size: few

cdr3_aa: CSVGPSGVWDTQYF
cdr3_nt: TGCAGCGTTGGTCCTAGCGGGGTCTGGGATACGCAGTATTTT
v_call: TRBV29-1
j_call: TRBJ2-3
d_call: TRBD2
clone_size: -

cdr3_aa: CASTGQGAGGETQYF
cdr3_nt: TGCGCCAGCACCGGACAGGGGGCTGGAGGGGAGACCCAGTACTTC
v_call: TRBV5-1
j_call: TRBJ2-5
d_call: TRBD1
clone_size: -

cdr3_aa: CASSFRLGRSYGYTF
cdr3_nt: TGTGCCAGCAGTTTTAGGTTAGGCCGCTCCTATGGCTACACCTTC
v_call: TRBV28
j_call: TRBJ1-2
d_call: -
clone_size: -

cdr3_aa: CATSGGHGDEQFF
cdr3_nt: TGTGCCACCAGTGGAGGACATGGGGATGAGCAGTTCTTC
v_call: TRBV24-1
j_call: TRBJ2-1
d_call: -
clone_size: -

cdr3_aa: CSAAKPGLSYNEQYF
cdr3_nt: TGCAGTGCTGCTAAGCCGGGGCTTTCCTACAATGAGCAGTACTTC
v_call: TRBV20-1
j_call: TRBJ2-7
d_call: -
clone_size: -

cdr3_aa: CATSGDGRSNQPQHF
cdr3_nt: TGTGCCACCAGCGGGGACGGGCGTAGCAATCAGCCCCAGCATTTT
v_call: TRBV15
j_call: TRBJ1-5
d_call: -
clone_size: -

cdr3_aa: CASSGTGTVGQTQYF
cdr3_nt: TGTGCCAGCAGCGGGACCGGGACGGTGGGACAGACCCAGTACTTC
v_call: TRBV5-4
j_call: TRBJ2-5
d_call: -
clone_size: -

cdr3_aa: CSAPDRGYGYTF
cdr3_nt: TGCAGTGCCCCGGACAGGGGCTATGGCTACACCTTC
v_call: TRBV20-1
j_call: TRBJ1-2
d_call: TRBD1
clone_size: few

cdr3_aa: CASSPVGGANEKLFF
cdr3_nt: TGTGCCAGCAGTCCAGTGGGGGGGGCTAATGAAAAACTGTTTTTT
v_call: TRBV12-3/TRBV12-4
j_call: TRBJ1-4
d_call: -
clone_size: -

cdr3_aa: CASPSGLDNEQFF
cdr3_nt: TGTGCCAGTCCTTCGGGGCTGGACAATGAGCAGTTCTTC
v_call: TRBV7-9
j_call: TRBJ2-1
d_call: -
clone_size: -

cdr3_aa: CASSGPLPRGDYNEQFF
cdr3_nt: TGTGCCAGCAGTGGCCCCCTCCCGCGGGGGGACTACAATGAGCAGTTCTTC
v_call: TRBV25-1
j_call: TRBJ2-1
d_call: TRBD2
clone_size: -

cdr3_aa: CASSLERTGGKETQYF
cdr3_nt: TGCGCCAGCAGCTTGGAAAGGACAGGGGGCAAAGAGACCCAGTACTTC
v_call: TRBV5-1
j_call: TRBJ2-5
d_call: TRBD1
clone_size: -

cdr3_aa: CASRGGGWYGYTF
cdr3_nt: TGTGCCAGCAGAGGAGGGGGGTGGTACGGCTACACCTTC
v_call: TRBV12-3/TRBV12-4
j_call: TRBJ1-2
d_call: -
clone_size: -

cdr3_aa: CASSLVVGAGGGGGYTF
cdr3_nt: TGTGCCAGCAGCTTAGTTGTTGGAGCAGGGGGCGGGGGTGGCTACACCTTC
v_call: TRBV7-2
j_call: TRBJ1-2
d_call: TRBD1
clone_size: -

cdr3_aa: CASSLKGARGYEQYF
cdr3_nt: TGTGCCAGCAGTTTAAAGGGGGCCCGGGGCTACGAGCAGTACTTC
v_call: TRBV27
j_call: TRBJ2-7
d_call: TRBD1
clone_size: -

cdr3_aa: CSFRASGGVVGETQYF
cdr3_nt: TGCAGCTTCCGCGCGTCAGGGGGCGTTGTAGGAGAGACCCAGTACTTC
v_call: TRBV29-1
j_call: TRBJ2-5
d_call: TRBD1
clone_size: few

cdr3_aa: CSATTSGVVTDTQYF
cdr3_nt: TGCAGCGCAACGACTAGCGGGGTGGTGACAGATACGCAGTATTTT
v_call: TRBV29-1
j_call: TRBJ2-3
d_call: TRBD2
clone_size: once

cdr3_aa: CATSRDRASSNQPQHF
cdr3_nt: TGTGCCACCAGCAGAGATCGGGCATCTAGCAACCAGCCCCAGCATTTT
v_call: TRBV15
j_call: TRBJ1-5
d_call: -
clone_size: -

cdr3_aa: CASGKGGNQPQHF
cdr3_nt: TGTGCCAGCGGGAAAGGGGGCAATCAGCCCCAGCATTTT
v_call: TRBV7-2
j_call: TRBJ1-5
d_call: -
clone_size: -

cdr3_aa: CASSANYQETQYF
cdr3_nt: TGTGCCAGCAGCGCAAACTACCAAGAGACCCAGTACTTC
v_call: TRBV7-7
j_call: TRBJ2-5
d_call: -
clone_size: -

cdr3_aa: CASSPSIYGETQYF
cdr3_nt: TGTGCCAGCAGCCCGTCGATTTACGGAGAGACCCAGTACTTC
v_call: TRBV7-9
j_call: TRBJ2-5
d_call: -
clone_size: -

cdr3_aa: CASSQRQGTGELFF
cdr3_nt: TGTGCCAGCAGCCAGAGACAGGGAACCGGGGAGCTGTTTTTT
v_call: TRBV4-2
j_call: TRBJ2-2
d_call: TRBD1
clone_size: many

cdr3_aa: CSAAQGSQPTGELFF
cdr3_nt: TGCAGTGCTGCCCAGGGGTCACAGCCCACCGGGGAGCTGTTTTTT
v_call: TRBV20-1
j_call: TRBJ2-2
d_call: -
clone_size: -

cdr3_aa: CASSLVGGTDTQYF
cdr3_nt: TGTGCCAGCAGCTTGGTGGGGGGCACAGATACGCAGTATTTT
v_call: TRBV7-9
j_call: TRBJ2-3
d_call: -
clone_size: few

cdr3_aa: CASSSSWANEQYF
cdr3_nt: TGTGCCAGCAGCTCGTCCTGGGCTAACGAGCAGTACTTC
v_call: TRBV7-8
j_call: TRBJ2-7
d_call: -
clone_size: -

cdr3_aa: CASSQDGISYEQYF
cdr3_nt: TGCGCCAGCAGCCAAGATGGGATCTCCTACGAGCAGTACTTC
v_call: TRBV4-3
j_call: TRBJ2-7
d_call: -
clone_size: -

cdr3_aa: CASIRSGGLEKLFF
cdr3_nt: TGTGCCAGCATCAGGTCAGGGGGTCTAGAAAAACTGTTTTTT
v_call: TRBV21-1
j_call: TRBJ1-4
d_call: -
clone_size: -

cdr3_aa: CSARDRGRPYNEQFF
cdr3_nt: TGCAGTGCTAGAGACAGGGGGCGCCCCTACAATGAGCAGTTCTTC
v_call: TRBV20-1
j_call: TRBJ2-1
d_call: TRBD1
clone_size: -

cdr3_aa: CASSLAGWRGDIQYF
cdr3_nt: TGTGCCAGCAGCTTAGCAGGGTGGAGGGGAGACATTCAGTACTTC
v_call: TRBV7-9
j_call: TRBJ2-4
d_call: -
clone_size: -

cdr3_aa: CSAPKSWTSGGGYEQYF
cdr3_nt: TGCAGTGCCCCCAAATCTTGGACTAGCGGGGGGGGCTACGAGCAGTACTTC
v_call: TRBV20-1
j_call: TRBJ2-7
d_call: TRBD2
clone_size: -

cdr3_aa: CASSVAMEGAVEQYF
cdr3_nt: TGTGCCAGCAGCGTAGCTATGGAGGGGGCGGTCGAGCAGTACTTC
v_call: TRBV9
j_call: TRBJ2-7
d_call: -
clone_size: -

cdr3_aa: CASSQEATSGLLNTDTQYF
cdr3_nt: TGTGCCAGCAGCCAAGAGGCGACAAGCGGCTTACTTAACACAGATACGCAGTATTTT
v_call: TRBV4-2
j_call: TRBJ2-3
d_call: -
clone_size: once

cdr3_aa: CACSVGGAETQYF
cdr3_nt: TGTGCCTGCAGCGTAGGGGGCGCGGAGACCCAGTACTTC
v_call: TRBV5-6
j_call: TRBJ2-5
d_call: TRBD1
clone_size: -

cdr3_aa: CASSQGDRGYNEQFF
cdr3_nt: TGCGCCAGCAGCCAAGGGGACAGGGGTTACAATGAGCAGTTCTTC
v_call: TRBV4-1
j_call: TRBJ2-1
d_call: TRBD1
clone_size: -

cdr3_aa: CASSLAGTGGWEQYF
cdr3_nt: TGTGCCAGCAGCTTGGCCGGGACAGGGGGGTGGGAGCAGTACTTC
v_call: TRBV11-2
j_call: TRBJ2-7
d_call: TRBD1
clone_size: -

cdr3_aa: CSVSGGGVNPSSDTQFF
cdr3_nt: TGCAGCGTTTCGGGCGGGGGGGTGAACCCCAGCTCAGATACGCAGTTTTTT
v_call: TRBV29-1
j_call: TRBJ2-3
d_call: TRBD2
clone_size: -

cdr3_aa: CASRTGTGGSQPQHF
cdr3_nt: TGCGCCAGCAGGACCGGGACAGGGGGCAGTCAGCCCCAGCATTTT
v_call: TRBV12-3/TRBV12-4
j_call: TRBJ1-5
d_call: TRBD1
clone_size: -

cdr3_aa: CASSSGTGRTDTQYF
cdr3_nt: TGTGCCAGTTCCTCCGGGACAGGGCGGACAGATACGCAGTATTTT
v_call: TRBV19
j_call: TRBJ2-3
d_call: TRBD1
clone_size: few

cdr3_aa: CASSLGGARNEKLFF
cdr3_nt: TGTGCCAGCAGCTTAGGGGGGGCCCGTAATGAAAAACTGTTTTTT
v_call: TRBV7-6
j_call: TRBJ1-4
d_call: -
clone_size: -

cdr3_aa: CASSLANLPDTQYF
cdr3_nt: TGCGCCAGCAGCTTGGCAAATCTCCCAGATACGCAGTATTTT
v_call: TRBV5-1
j_call: TRBJ2-3
d_call: -
clone_size: -

cdr3_aa: CATSDFAGGRQETQYF
cdr3_nt: TGTGCCACCAGTGATTTTGCAGGGGGGCGTCAAGAGACCCAGTACTTC
v_call: TRBV24-1
j_call: TRBJ2-5
d_call: -
clone_size: few

cdr3_aa: CASSSQAGGTEAFF
cdr3_nt: TGTGCCAGCAGCTCTCAGGCGGGAGGCACTGAAGCTTTCTTT
v_call: TRBV12-3/TRBV12-4
j_call: TRBJ1-1
d_call: -
clone_size: -